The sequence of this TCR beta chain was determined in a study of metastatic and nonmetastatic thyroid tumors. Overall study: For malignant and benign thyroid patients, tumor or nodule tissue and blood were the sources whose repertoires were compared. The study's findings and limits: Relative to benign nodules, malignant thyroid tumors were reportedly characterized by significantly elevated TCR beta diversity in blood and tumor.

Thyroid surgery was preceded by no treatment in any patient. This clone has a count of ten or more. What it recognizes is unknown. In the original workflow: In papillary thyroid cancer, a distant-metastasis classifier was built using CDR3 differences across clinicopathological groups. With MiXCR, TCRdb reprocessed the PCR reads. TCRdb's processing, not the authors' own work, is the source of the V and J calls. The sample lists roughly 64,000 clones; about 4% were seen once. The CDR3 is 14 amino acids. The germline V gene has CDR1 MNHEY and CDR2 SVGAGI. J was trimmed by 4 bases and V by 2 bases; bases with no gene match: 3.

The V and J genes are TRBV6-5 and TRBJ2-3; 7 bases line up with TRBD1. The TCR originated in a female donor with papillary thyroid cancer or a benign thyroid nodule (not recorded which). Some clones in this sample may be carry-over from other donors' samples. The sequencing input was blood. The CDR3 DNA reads TGTGCCAGCAGTTACGGGGGACAGCCAGATACGCAGTATTTT. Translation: CASSYGGQPDTQYF.